The 12 T cell receptor beta chains reported below all come from one sample, sequenced in a study of blood T cells in healthy people across ages. The second PCR ran 7 to 11 cycles with a sample-barcoded 5' primer and J-beta primers. TCRdb analysed the 5' RACE reads with MiXCR anew, one entry per CDR3 protein. The table records about 580,000 distinct CDR3 sequences, around half of them present only once. Sequencing input: blood. Source of these receptors: a man of 80 years or more in good health.

This sequence joins TRBV20-1 and TRBJ2-3; maybe TRBD2 (5 bases). Trimming cost V 6 bases and J 7 bases, with 23 bases left between them. The CDR3 contains 15 residues. Germline lookup yields CDR1 DFQATT and CDR2 SNEGSKA (reference sequence). The CDR3 nucleotides are TGCAGTGCCCCAACCCCGGACCTAACTAGGCATACGCAGTATTTT. Protein sequence: CSAPTPDLTRHTQYF.

There are a few counts of this clonotype. The chain combines TRBV29-1 with TRBJ2-7; TRBD1 might be the D (5 bases). The CDR3 loop spans 12 amino acids. The V gene's germline CDR1 is SQVTM and CDR2 ANQGSEA. Trimming stripped 1 base from V and 3 bases from J, with 7 bases between. DNA of the CDR3: TGCAGCGTTGAAGGCAGGGACTACGAGCAGTACTTC. Translation: CSVEGRDYEQYF.

The table lists this clonotype with many counts. The gene calls are TRBV6-4 and TRBJ2-1, with 9 bases identical to TRBD2. CDR1 and CDR2 (germline): MRHNA, SNTAGT. The CDR3 has 15 amino acids. The V and J ends lost 8 bases and 6 bases, in that order; junction bases with no gene match: 11. This chain's CDR3 is CASSLGISGSNEQFF. CDR3 DNA: TGTGCCAGCTCGCTTGGGATTAGCGGGAGCAATGAGCAGTTCTTC.

The chain combines TRBV20-1 with TRBJ1-2; the match to TRBD1 covers 9 bases. The germline CDR1 and CDR2 sequences are DFQATT and SNEGSKA (reference sequence). Germline trimming cut 2 bases from V and 8 bases from J; bases unmatched to any gene: 15. There are 16 residues in the CDR3. DNA for the CDR3: TGCAGTGCTAGACCCCCCCAGGACAGGGGTCGATCGGGCTACACCTTC. Amino acids: CSARPPQDRGRSGYTF.

The chain employs TRBV28 and TRBJ2-3; TRBD2 aligns across 9 bases. V shed 5 bases, J shed 2 bases, and the junction held 5 bases outside the gene matches. The V gene's germline CDR1 is MDHEN and CDR2 SYDVKM. There are 15 residues in the CDR3. CDR3 bases: TGTGCCAGCAGTACAAGCGGGAGGTACACAGATACGCAGTATTTT. Its protein is CASSTSGRYTDTQYF.

The J gene is TRBJ2-7, the V gene TRBV12-3 or TRBV12-4; D is tentatively TRBD1 or TRBD2 (5 bases each). The V end was cut by 1 base, the J end by 0 bases, with 10 bases between. The CDR3 spans 15 residues. The CDR3 sequence is CASSLGAGASYEQYF. The CDR3, as DNA: TGTGCCAGCAGTTTAGGAGCCGGGGCCTCCTACGAGCAGTACTTC.

This clonotype came up a few times. The rearrangement links TRBV7-9 to TRBJ1-2, with TRBD1 matching 10 bases. After removal of 4 bases from V and 9 bases from J, the junction contained 11 bases not matched to a gene. Germline lookup yields CDR1 SEHNR and CDR2 FQNEAQ (reference sequence). The CDR3 runs 15 residues. The CDR3 spells CASSSSGTGEESYTF. CDR3 nucleotide sequence: TGTGCCAGCAGCTCTAGCGGGACAGGGGAGGAGAGCTACACCTTC. Full variable domain (remainder filled in from reference TRBV7-9 and TRBJ1-2): DTGVSQNPRHKITKRGQNVTFRCDPISEHNRLYWYRQTLGQGPEFLTYFQNEAQLEKSRLLSDRFSAERPKGSFSTLEIQRTEQGDSAMYLCASSSSGTGEESYTFGSGTRLTVV.

This clonotype was detected only a few times. This chain uses TRBV5-5 with TRBJ2-1; D unresolved. CDR3 length: 15 residues. Germline lookup yields CDR1 SGHKS and CDR2 YYEKEE (reference sequence). V lost 6 bases and J 4 bases, leaving 17 bases between the germline ends. The CDR3 sequence is CASTPGAPGYNEQFF. In DNA, the CDR3 is TGTGCCAGCACCCCCGGAGCACCCGGATACAATGAGCAGTTCTTC. Variable domain in full (rest from reference TRBV5-5 and TRBJ2-1): DAGVTQSPTHLIKTRGQQVTLRCSPISGHKSVSWYQQVLGQGPQFIFQYYEKEERGRGNFPDRFSARQFPNYSSELNVNALLLGDSALYLCASTPGAPGYNEQFFGPGTRLTVL.

CDR3 bases: TGTGCCAGCAGAGGACTAGCGGGAGGGGCGGCCTACAATGAGCAGTTCTTC. Encoded protein: CASRGLAGGAAYNEQFF. The chain couples TRBV6-2 or TRBV6-3 to TRBJ2-1, with TRBD2 identical over 15 bases. V shed 6 bases and J 2 bases; nucleotides not matched to a gene: 5. This CDR3 has 17 residues. CDR1 and CDR2 (germline): MNHEY, SVGEGT.

The rearrangement joins TRBV5-1 to TRBJ2-1; D possibly matches TRBD1 or TRBD2 (5 bases each). CDR1 is SGHRS, CDR2 YFSETQ, per germline. The CDR3 has 21 amino acids. Trimming took off 0 bases at V and 6 bases at J, with 31 bases between the two ends. This CDR3 reads CASSLGGASRGIGESRNEQFF. The DNA of the CDR3 is TGCGCCAGCAGCTTGGGGGGAGCATCGAGGGGCATCGGCGAGTCCCGCAATGAGCAGTTCTTC.

The rearrangement joins TRBV2 to TRBJ2-7; 7 positions match TRBD2. This CDR3 has 13 residues. Per germline, CDR1 SNHLY and CDR2 FYNNEI. With V trimmed by 4 bases and J by 5 bases, 5 bases remained unmatched. The CDR3 is CASSAAGEDEQYF. The DNA of the CDR3 is TGTGCCAGCAGTGCGGCGGGAGAGGACGAGCAGTACTTC.

This clonotype appeared a few times. This chain's CDR3 is CATGTNLGEQYF. The CDR3 DNA reads TGTGCCACCGGGACCAACCTGGGGGAGCAGTACTTC. This rearrangement joins TRBV3-1 to TRBJ2-7, with D tentatively TRBD1 or TRBD2 (5 bases each). From germline, CDR1 is LGHDT and CDR2 YNNKEL (reference sequence). Trimming left V 10 bases short and J 7 bases short, with 17 bases between. There are 12 residues in the CDR3.